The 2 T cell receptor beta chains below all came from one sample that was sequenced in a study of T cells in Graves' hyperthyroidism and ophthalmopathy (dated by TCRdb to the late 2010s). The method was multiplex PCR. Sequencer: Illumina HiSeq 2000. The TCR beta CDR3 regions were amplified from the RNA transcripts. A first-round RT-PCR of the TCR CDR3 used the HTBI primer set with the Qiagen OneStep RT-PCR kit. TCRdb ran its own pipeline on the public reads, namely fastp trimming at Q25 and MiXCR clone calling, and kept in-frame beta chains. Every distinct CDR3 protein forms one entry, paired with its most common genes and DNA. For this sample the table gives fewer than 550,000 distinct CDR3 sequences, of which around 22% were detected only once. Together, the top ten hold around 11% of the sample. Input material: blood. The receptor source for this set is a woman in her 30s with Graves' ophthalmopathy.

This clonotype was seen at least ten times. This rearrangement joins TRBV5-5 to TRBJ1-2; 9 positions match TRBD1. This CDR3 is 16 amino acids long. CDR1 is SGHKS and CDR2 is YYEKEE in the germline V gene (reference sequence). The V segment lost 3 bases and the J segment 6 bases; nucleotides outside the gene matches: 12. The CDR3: CASSSKTTGGGDGYTF. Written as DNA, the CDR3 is TGTGCCAGCAGCTCGAAGACAACAGGGGGCGGAGATGGCTACACCTTC.

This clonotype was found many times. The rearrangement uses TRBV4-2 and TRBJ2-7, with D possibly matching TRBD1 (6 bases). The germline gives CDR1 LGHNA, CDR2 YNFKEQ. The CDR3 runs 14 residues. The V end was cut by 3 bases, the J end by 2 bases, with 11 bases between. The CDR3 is CASSQGDTAYEQYF. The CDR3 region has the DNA TGTGCCAGCAGCCAGGGGGACACTGCCTACGAGCAGTACTTC.